The present entry profiles one TCR beta chain with its context. As yet, its antigen is unknown. RNA, at roughly 0.5 to 1 ug, was reverse transcribed with random hexamers. With immunoSEQ multiplex PCR, TCR beta CDR3 was amplified across 54 Vbeta and 13 Jbeta. TCRdb independently ran MiXCR on the immunoSEQ multiplex PCR reads; one entry per CDR3 protein. Here the sample spans 150,000 or so distinct CDR3 sequences, around 95% being singletons. The J segment lost 4 bases and the V segment lost 3 bases, leaving 4 bases of the junction unmatched. Germline CDR1 reads ENHRY; CDR2 reads SYGVKD. The CDR3 spans 15 residues. The sample belongs to a study of CD8 T cells in Susac syndrome. Broader study findings: When the CD4+ T cell repertoires of patients with Susac syndrome were examined, they did not show any clonal expansion.

CD8+ and CD4+ T cells circulating in blood were sequenced for TCR beta. The CD8+ and CD4+ T cells were negatively isolated, with the TEMRA cells enriched by FACS. The clonotype comes from a human donor with Susac syndrome. The material sequenced was CD4+ T cells from PBMCs. The V call is TRBV10-3, the J call TRBJ2-7; the match to TRBD2 covers 12 bases. Written as DNA, the CDR3 is TGTGCCATCAGTGACATGACTAGCGGGAGATACGAGCAGTACTTC. Amino acids: CAISDMTSGRYEQYF.